These 25 T cell receptor beta chains share one sample of origin, sequenced in a study of blood T cell repertoires in COVID-19. Data came from immunoSEQ multiplex PCR; TCRdb stores just in-frame clones and leaves some out. This table has more than 65,000 clones, 89% appearing once. The material sequenced was peripheral blood. Every receptor here comes from a man in his forties or fifties with acute or convalescent COVID-19.

A single count supports this clone. The chain recombines TRBV5-1 with TRBJ2-3; 10 bases agree with TRBD2. The germline V gene has CDR1 SGHRS and CDR2 YFSETQ. The CDR3 sequence is 16 residues long. V shed 0 bases and J 6 bases; nucleotides not matched to a gene: 7. The CDR3 sequence: CASSLEAGGPLDTQYF. The CDR3 bases are TGCGCCAGCAGCTTGGAAGCGGGGGGGCCCCTGGATACGCAGTATTTT.

The chain joins TRBV6-5 to TRBJ1-2; 9 nucleotides align to TRBD1. V shed 4 bases, J shed 6 bases, and the junction held 6 bases outside the gene matches. Germline V gene sequence: CDR1 MNHEY, CDR2 SVGAGI. The CDR3 covers 14 residues. CDR3 amino acids: CASSSTTGGDGYTF. In DNA form, the CDR3 reads TGTGCCAGCAGTTCAACGACAGGGGGGGATGGCTACACCTTC.

V usage is TRBV11-2 and J usage is TRBJ1-1; a possible D gene is TRBD1 (6 bases). Germline CDR1 reads SGHAT; CDR2 reads FQNNGV. The CDR3 extends over 14 amino acids. V was pared by 1 base and J by 0 bases, with 6 bases between. CDR3 DNA: TGTGCCAGCAGCTTAGGGGGGCTGAACACTGAAGCTTTCTTT. Translation: CASSLGGLNTEAFF.

In the case of this clone: The same CDR3 also results from other DNA sequences found in this sample. The chain recombines TRBV11-3 with TRBJ2-1, with 10 bases lining up with TRBD2. Germline V gives CDR1 SGHNT, CDR2 YENEEA. This CDR3 contains 15 residues. V was clipped by 0 bases and J by 6 bases; unmatched bases: 2. The CDR3 coding sequence is TGTGCCAGCAGCTTAGACCCTAGCGGGGGCAATGAGCAGTTCTTC. As protein: CASSLDPSGGNEQFF.

The V gene is TRBV15, the J gene TRBJ1-2; D call uncertain. V lost 6 bases and J lost 0, with 8 bases in between. From germline, CDR1 is LNHNV and CDR2 YYDKDF (reference sequence). The CDR3 loop spans 13 amino acids. Here the CDR3 reads CATSRSANYGYTF. In nucleotides, the CDR3 is TGTGCCACCAGTCGTTCAGCTAACTATGGCTACACCTTC. Combining the CDR3 with reference TRBV15 and TRBJ1-2 gives the whole variable domain DAMVIQNPRYQVTQFGKPVTLSCSQTLNHNVMYWYQQKSSQAPKLLFHYYDKDFNNEADTPDNFQSRRPNTSFCFLDIRSPGLGDTAMYLCATSRSANYGYTFGSGTRLTVV.

This sequence joins TRBV28 and TRBJ1-6; D gene uncertain. Between the trimmed V and J ends, which lost 3 bases and 0 bases, there was a span of 12 bases. Germline CDR1 and CDR2: MDHEN and SYDVKM. The CDR3 loop spans 17 amino acids. This CDR3 is CASSFRSTGSYNSPLHF. The CDR3 DNA reads as TGTGCCAGCAGTTTCAGGTCCACCGGCTCCTATAATTCACCCCTCCACTTT.

The chain couples TRBV7-9 to TRBJ1-5, with TRBD1 as a possible D gene (5 bases). Germline CDR1 and CDR2: SEHNR and FQNEAQ (reference sequence). Trimming took 5 bases from V and 2 from J, leaving 16 bases between them. This CDR3 spans 16 amino acids. Written as DNA, the CDR3 is TGTGCCAGCAGCGCACTACAGGCAACTGGCAATCAGCCCCAGCATTTT. Translation gives CASSALQATGNQPQHF.

This clone was found a few times. The V call is TRBV6-5, the J call TRBJ2-7; D uncertain. The CDR3 totals 14 residues. Per the germline V gene, CDR1 is MNHEY and CDR2 is SVGAGI. Trimming shortened V by 1 base and J by 4 bases, and 11 bases separated the two germline ends. The CDR3: CASSYFQDSYEQYF. CDR3 in DNA: TGTGCCAGCAGTTACTTCCAGGATTCATACGAGCAGTACTTC.

V and J are TRBV29-1 and TRBJ1-1; 9 nucleotides match TRBD1. V shed 7 bases, J shed 1 base, and the junction held 1 base outside the gene matches. The CDR3 extends over 12 amino acids. The V gene's germline CDR1 is SQVTM and CDR2 ANQGSEA. CDR3 amino acids: CSGDRANTEAFF. CDR3 nucleotide sequence: TGCAGCGGGGACAGGGCGAACACTGAAGCTTTCTTT.

The chain uses TRBV6-5 and TRBJ1-6; D call uncertain. The CDR3 length is 14 residues. Trimming cost V 10 bases and J 0 bases, with 10 bases left between them. Germline-derived CDR1 and CDR2 are MNHEY and SVGAGI. CDR3 sequence reads: CATLPSSYNSPLHF. CDR3 DNA: TGTGCCACACTACCGAGCTCCTATAATTCACCCCTCCACTTT.

A single count supports this clone. This rearrangement joins TRBV6-5 to TRBJ2-5; D gene uncertain. This CDR3 comprises 14 residues. Germline loops: CDR1 MNHEY, CDR2 SVGAGI. Trimming left V 2 bases short and J 1 base short, with 8 bases between. Written as DNA, the CDR3 is TGTGCCAGCAGTTACCGGCCAGGCCAAGAGACCCAGTACTTC. Residues: CASSYRPGQETQYF.

The chain uses TRBV10-1 and TRBJ1-2, with D perhaps matching TRBD1 (6 bases). V lost 7 bases to trimming and J lost 4 bases, with 10 bases between them. CDR3 size: 12 residues. CDR1 is WNHNN and CDR2 is SYGVQD in the germline V gene (reference sequence). CDR3 residues: CASIGRGYGYTF. CDR3 sequence (DNA): TGCGCCAGCATAGGCAGGGGCTATGGCTACACCTTC.

This chain links TRBV7-9 with TRBJ2-3; TRBD2 agrees at 11 bases. In germline, CDR1 is SEHNR, CDR2 FQNEAQ (reference sequence). The CDR3 length is 16 residues. J gave up 4 bases and V 5 bases, and 8 bases lay outside the gene matches. The CDR3 bases are TGTGCCAGCAGCCAGTCCCTAGCGGGAGGCGCAGATACGCAGTATTTT. Translation: CASSQSLAGGADTQYF.

This sequence joins TRBV6-5 and TRBJ2-1; 11 positions agree with TRBD2. The CDR3 contains 15 residues. Per the germline V gene, CDR1 is MNHEY and CDR2 is SVGAGI. After removal of 8 bases from V and 7 bases from J, the junction contained 10 bases not matched to a gene. The CDR3 region is CASLDPVAGGNEQFF. CDR3 DNA sequence: TGTGCCAGCCTCGATCCGGTAGCGGGGGGGAATGAGCAGTTCTTC.

The chain is built from TRBV7-9 and TRBJ2-2; possibly TRBD1 for D (6 bases). This CDR3 comprises 15 residues. V lost 5 bases and J 5 bases, leaving 15 bases between the germline ends. Germline CDR1 SEHNR, CDR2 FQNEAQ (reference sequence). CDR3 coding DNA: TGTGCCAGCAGCCAAGCCGGGACATCGACCGGGGAGCTGTTTTTT. This encodes CASSQAGTSTGELFF.

The rearrangement links TRBV11-2 to TRBJ1-3; TRBD1 might be the D (6 bases). Germline CDR1 is SGHAT and CDR2 is FQNNGV. The CDR3 is 19 amino acids. V gave up 3 bases and J gave up 0 bases, with 21 bases separating them. CDR3 residues: CASSFRGISRGPSGNTIYF. The CDR3 DNA follows: TGTGCCAGCAGCTTTAGAGGGATCAGCAGGGGCCCCTCTGGAAACACCATATATTTT.

The chain is built from TRBV7-2 and TRBJ2-5, with 7 positions matching TRBD2. Germline V gene lookup returns CDR1 SGHTA and CDR2 FQGNSA. The CDR3 runs to 12 residues. The junction had 2 bases not matched to a gene; V was cut back by 5 bases and J by 5 bases. CDR3 sequence: CASSAGAETQYF. For the CDR3, the DNA is TGTGCCAGCAGCGCGGGAGCCGAGACCCAGTACTTC.

The chain employs TRBV7-2 and TRBJ1-2; 10 positions agree with TRBD1. Trimming cost V 5 bases and J 2 bases; bases outside gene matches: 8. The CDR3 covers 16 residues. CDR1 is SGHTA, CDR2 FQGNSA, per germline. The CDR3 reads CASSQTRTGGNYGYTF. The CDR3 bases are TGTGCCAGCAGCCAGACTAGGACAGGGGGGAACTATGGCTACACCTTC.

The V gene is TRBV19, the J gene TRBJ1-6, with 10 bases matching TRBD1. Germline V gene data show CDR1 as LNHDA and CDR2 as SQIVND (reference sequence). V was pared by 3 bases and J by 5 bases, with 4 bases of the junction left unmatched. The CDR3 has 16 residues. The CDR3 bases are TGTGCCAGTAGTATCGGACAGGGGGGAAATAATTCACCCCTCCACTTT. Translation: CASSIGQGGNNSPLHF.

The chain combines TRBV7-2 with TRBJ1-5, with TRBD1 identical over 7 bases. The CDR3 covers 14 residues. The V and J ends lost 6 bases and 3 bases, in that order; junction bases with no gene match: 5. Germline-derived CDR1 and CDR2 are SGHTA and FQGNSA. The CDR3 is CASRLGQNNQPQHF. The CDR3 coding sequence is TGTGCCAGCAGGTTGGGACAGAACAATCAGCCCCAGCATTTT.

In this sample, this clone turned up a few times. Written as DNA, the CDR3 is TGTGCCAGTAGTATGTCGGCAGGGGGAAGCTCCTACGAGCAGTACTTC. Encoded protein: CASSMSAGGSSYEQYF. The rearrangement joins TRBV19 to TRBJ2-7, with TRBD1 identical over 7 bases. The CDR3 runs 16 residues. Germline CDR1 LNHDA, CDR2 SQIVND (reference sequence). The V and J ends lost 3 bases and 0 bases, in that order; junction bases with no gene match: 8.

The chain joins TRBV19 to TRBJ2-2; 13 positions match TRBD2. Germline lookup yields CDR1 LNHDA and CDR2 SQIVND (reference sequence). CDR3 length: 18 residues. V shed 5 bases and J 0 bases; nucleotides not matched to a gene: 6. CDR3 residues: CASSQTSGGSSNTGELFF. The CDR3 DNA sequence: TGTGCCAGTAGTCAGACTAGCGGGGGGTCGTCGAACACCGGGGAGCTGTTTTTT. The whole variable domain, filled in from reference TRBV19 and TRBJ2-2, reads DGGITQSPKYLFRKEGQNVTLSCEQNLNHDAMYWYRQDPGQGLRLIYYSQIVNDFQKGDIAEGYSVSREKKESFPLTVTSAQKNPTAFYLCASSQTSGGSSNTGELFFGEGSRLTVL.

The chain uses TRBV5-5 and TRBJ1-1, with D perhaps TRBD1 (5 bases). In germline, CDR1 is SGHKS, CDR2 YYEKEE (reference sequence). This CDR3 spans 15 amino acids. Deletions cut 0 bases from V and 3 bases from J, with 12 bases between. The CDR3 nucleotides are TGTGCCAGCAGCTTGGCTGGGGCAAGGGACACTGAAGCTTTCTTT. Translating gives CASSLAGARDTEAFF.

The chain recombines TRBV30 with TRBJ2-1; D might be TRBD1 (5 bases). In germline, CDR1 is GTSNPN, CDR2 SVGIG (reference sequence). The CDR3 runs to 11 residues. Trimming shortened V by 4 bases and J by 4 bases, and 5 bases separated the two germline ends. CDR3 in amino acids: CAWKGYNEQFF. The CDR3 bases are TGTGCCTGGAAGGGGTACAATGAGCAGTTCTTC. Based on the CDR3 plus reference TRBV30 and TRBJ2-1, the full variable domain is SQTIHQWPATLVQPVGSPLSLECTVEGTSNPNLYWYRQAAGRGLQLLFYSVGIGQISSEVPQNLSASRPQDRQFILSSKKLLLSDSGFYLCAWKGYNEQFFGPGTRLTVL.

The genes are TRBV6-5 and TRBJ1-5, with TRBD1 matching over 12 bases. Germline CDR1 reads MNHEY; CDR2 reads SVGAGI. Trimming at V came to 6 bases and at J to 6 bases, leaving 6 bases not matched to a gene. This CDR3 contains 15 residues. This CDR3 reads CASSQGQGAGQPQHF. The CDR3 DNA sequence: TGTGCCAGCAGCCAGGGACAGGGGGCGGGTCAGCCCCAGCATTTT.